A selection of T cell receptor beta chains follows, all from one sample in a study of CD8 T cells in Susac syndrome. TCRdb redid the calling of the immunoSEQ multiplex PCR reads with MiXCR, one entry per CDR3 protein. The sample lists hundreds of thousands of distinct CDR3 sequences; roughly 95% were seen once. Material for sequencing was CD4+ T cells from PBMCs. Every receptor here comes from a human donor with multiple sclerosis. Each CDR3 is given with its conserved first and last residue. A D gene is named only where the DNA matches it firmly. A row's size may be missing; if present it is once, few, many or a size class.

CDR3aa: CASSLPGAGKTEAFF; CDR3nt: TGTGCCAGCAGCTTACCGGGTGCAGGGAAGACTGAAGCTTTCTTT; v_gene: TRBV7-9; abundance: .; d_gene: .; j_gene: TRBJ1-1
CDR3aa: CASAGGETQYF; CDR3nt: TGCGCCAGCGCCGGGGGGGAGACCCAGTACTTC; v_gene: TRBV5-1; abundance: .; d_gene: TRBD2; j_gene: TRBJ2-5
CDR3aa: CASSSTQGNNEQFF; CDR3nt: TGCGCCAGCAGCTCTACCCAGGGCAACAATGAGCAGTTCTTC; v_gene: TRBV5-1; abundance: .; d_gene: .; j_gene: TRBJ2-1
CDR3aa: CSVETGVLDTGELFF; CDR3nt: TGCAGCGTTGAAACAGGGGTTTTGGACACCGGGGAGCTGTTTTTT; v_gene: TRBV29-1; abundance: .; d_gene: TRBD1; j_gene: TRBJ2-2
CDR3aa: CASSEYGRPYEQYF; CDR3nt: TGTGCCAGCAGTGAATACGGGCGCCCTTACGAGCAGTACTTC; v_gene: TRBV6-1; abundance: .; d_gene: .; j_gene: TRBJ2-7
CDR3aa: CATSSRTRNSQETQYF; CDR3nt: TGTGCCACCAGCTCCAGAACTAGGAACAGCCAGGAGACCCAGTACTTC; v_gene: TRBV15; abundance: .; d_gene: .; j_gene: TRBJ2-5
CDR3aa: CAWSVWGEQFF; CDR3nt: TGTGCCTGGAGTGTATGGGGAGAGCAGTTCTTC; v_gene: TRBV30; abundance: .; d_gene: .; j_gene: TRBJ2-1
CDR3aa: CASSARDRGLEQYF; CDR3nt: TGTGCCAGCAGCGCCCGGGACAGGGGGCTCGAGCAGTACTTC; v_gene: TRBV3-1; abundance: .; d_gene: TRBD1; j_gene: TRBJ2-7
CDR3aa: CASKSGRTGELFF; CDR3nt: TGTGCCAGCAAGTCAGGGCGCACCGGGGAGCTGTTTTTT; v_gene: TRBV28; abundance: .; d_gene: .; j_gene: TRBJ2-2
CDR3aa: CASSLVAGAADTQYF; CDR3nt: TGTGCCAGCAGCTTAGTAGCGGGGGCGGCTGATACGCAGTATTTT; v_gene: TRBV7-9; abundance: .; d_gene: TRBD2; j_gene: TRBJ2-3
CDR3aa: CASSLGLAGGQEQYF; CDR3nt: TGTGCCAGCAGCTTAGGGCTAGCGGGGGGGCAAGAGCAGTACTTC; v_gene: TRBV11-2; abundance: .; d_gene: TRBD2; j_gene: TRBJ2-7
CDR3aa: CASSPPRGSGNTIYF; CDR3nt: TGCGCCAGCAGCCCGCCCAGGGGTTCGGGAAACACCATATATTTT; v_gene: TRBV5-1; abundance: .; d_gene: .; j_gene: TRBJ1-3
CDR3aa: CASSRLGGQETQYF; CDR3nt: TGTGCCAGCAGCCGCTTGGGAGGTCAAGAGACCCAGTACTTC; v_gene: TRBV7-3; abundance: few; d_gene: .; j_gene: TRBJ2-5
CDR3aa: CSVERDPTDTQYF; CDR3nt: TGCAGCGTTGAACGGGACCCCACAGATACGCAGTATTTT; v_gene: TRBV29-1; abundance: once; d_gene: .; j_gene: TRBJ2-3
CDR3aa: CSAREDTGELFF; CDR3nt: TGCAGTGCTAGAGAGGACACCGGGGAGCTGTTTTTT; v_gene: TRBV20-1; abundance: .; d_gene: .; j_gene: TRBJ2-2
CDR3aa: CASSQVGRIEAFF; CDR3nt: TGCGCCAGCAGCCAAGTGGGGCGGATAGAAGCTTTCTTT; v_gene: TRBV4-1; abundance: .; d_gene: .; j_gene: TRBJ1-1
CDR3aa: CSVLIPGGAFF; CDR3nt: TGCAGCGTACTCATCCCTGGCGGGGCTTTCTTT; v_gene: TRBV29-1; abundance: .; d_gene: .; j_gene: TRBJ1-1
CDR3aa: CSARQLGSYNEQFF; CDR3nt: TGCAGTGCTAGACAGTTGGGCTCCTACAATGAGCAGTTCTTC; v_gene: TRBV20-1; abundance: .; d_gene: .; j_gene: TRBJ2-1
CDR3aa: CADLKGGANYGYTF; CDR3nt: TGCGCCGACCTAAAAGGGGGCGCGAACTATGGCTACACCTTC; v_gene: TRBV23-1; abundance: .; d_gene: TRBD1; j_gene: TRBJ1-2
CDR3aa: CASSGTGSFKQETQYF; CDR3nt: TGTGCCAGTAGTGGGACAGGGTCGTTTAAACAAGAGACCCAGTACTTC; v_gene: TRBV19; abundance: .; d_gene: TRBD1; j_gene: TRBJ2-5
CDR3aa: CASGDFQEQYF; CDR3nt: TGTGCCAGTGGGGACTTTCAGGAGCAGTACTTC; v_gene: TRBV19; abundance: .; d_gene: .; j_gene: TRBJ2-7
CDR3aa: CASSQDAGTNTGELFF; CDR3nt: TGTGCCAGCAGCCAAGATGCCGGGACCAACACCGGGGAGCTGTTTTTT; v_gene: TRBV14; abundance: .; d_gene: .; j_gene: TRBJ2-2
CDR3aa: CAWSRDRREKLFF; CDR3nt: TGTGCCTGGAGCCGGGACAGGAGAGAAAAACTGTTTTTT; v_gene: TRBV30; abundance: .; d_gene: TRBD1; j_gene: TRBJ1-4
CDR3aa: CASSEEIGGVVGTQYF; CDR3nt: TGTGCCAGCAGCGAGGAAATAGGGGGGGTCGTTGGGACCCAGTACTTC; v_gene: TRBV9; abundance: .; d_gene: .; j_gene: TRBJ2-5
CDR3aa: CASSSWTFTRPDTQYF; CDR3nt: TGTGCCAGTAGTTCCTGGACTTTTACCCGGCCAGATACGCAGTATTTT; v_gene: TRBV19; abundance: .; d_gene: .; j_gene: TRBJ2-3
CDR3aa: CASSEVGGAQGNQPQHF; CDR3nt: TGTGCCAGCAGTGAAGTTGGGGGGGCTCAAGGCAATCAGCCCCAGCATTTT; v_gene: TRBV6-1; abundance: .; d_gene: .; j_gene: TRBJ1-5
CDR3aa: CASRVRGANTGELFF; CDR3nt: TGTGCCAGCAGAGTCAGGGGCGCGAACACCGGGGAGCTGTTTTTT; v_gene: TRBV2; abundance: .; d_gene: .; j_gene: TRBJ2-2
CDR3aa: CATSPQGGDTQYF; CDR3nt: TGTGCCACCAGCCCACAGGGGGGGGATACGCAGTATTTT; v_gene: TRBV24-1; abundance: .; d_gene: .; j_gene: TRBJ2-3
CDR3aa: CATSRDRTGGNEQFF; CDR3nt: TGTGCCACCAGCAGAGATAGGACAGGCGGGAATGAGCAGTTCTTC; v_gene: TRBV15; abundance: .; d_gene: TRBD1; j_gene: TRBJ2-1
CDR3aa: CASSPAGFQETQYF; CDR3nt: TGTGCCAGCAGCCCTGCCGGGTTTCAAGAGACCCAGTACTTC; v_gene: TRBV7-3; abundance: .; d_gene: .; j_gene: TRBJ2-5
CDR3aa: CASSLAPGFYNEQFF; CDR3nt: TGTGCTAGCAGCTTAGCACCAGGGTTTTACAATGAGCAGTTTTTC; v_gene: TRBV7-7; abundance: .; d_gene: .; j_gene: TRBJ2-1
CDR3aa: CASTNQRGTTGKGELFF; CDR3nt: TGTGCCAGCACCAACCAGCGGGGGACGACGGGGAAGGGGGAGCTGTTTTTT; v_gene: TRBV6-2/TRBV6-3; abundance: .; d_gene: TRBD2; j_gene: TRBJ2-2
CDR3aa: CASSPPPRETQYF; CDR3nt: TGTGCCAGCTCACCACCACCGCGGGAGACCCAGTACTTC; v_gene: TRBV18; abundance: .; d_gene: .; j_gene: TRBJ2-5
CDR3aa: CASSQVGAGTYQETQYF; CDR3nt: TGTGCCAGCAGCCAAGTTGGGGCCGGGACTTATCAAGAGACCCAGTACTTC; v_gene: TRBV4-2; abundance: .; d_gene: .; j_gene: TRBJ2-5
CDR3aa: CASSPRDRGVGNTQYF; CDR3nt: TGTGCCAGCAGCCCCCGCGACAGGGGGGTAGGGAATACGCAGTATTTT; v_gene: TRBV9; abundance: .; d_gene: TRBD1; j_gene: TRBJ2-3
CDR3aa: CSARRGALGYTF; CDR3nt: TGCAGTGCCCGACGGGGGGCTTTAGGCTACACCTTC; v_gene: TRBV20-1; abundance: .; d_gene: .; j_gene: TRBJ1-2
CDR3aa: CASSSLRTGDQPQHF; CDR3nt: TGTGCCAGCAGCTCACTACGGACAGGGGATCAGCCCCAGCATTTT; v_gene: TRBV7-9; abundance: .; d_gene: TRBD1; j_gene: TRBJ1-5
CDR3aa: CASSGGGAEQFF; CDR3nt: TGTGCCAGCAGTGGGGGGGGTGCCGAGCAGTTCTTC; v_gene: TRBV12-3/TRBV12-4; abundance: .; d_gene: TRBD2; j_gene: TRBJ2-1
CDR3aa: CASSRPGYEQYF; CDR3nt: TGTGCCAGCAGCCGGCCGGGCTATGAGCAGTACTTC; v_gene: TRBV5-4; abundance: .; d_gene: .; j_gene: TRBJ2-7
CDR3aa: CASSGLSGTEAFF; CDR3nt: TGTGCCAGCAGTGGTTTGTCCGGCACTGAAGCTTTCTTT; v_gene: TRBV12-3/TRBV12-4; abundance: .; d_gene: .; j_gene: TRBJ1-1